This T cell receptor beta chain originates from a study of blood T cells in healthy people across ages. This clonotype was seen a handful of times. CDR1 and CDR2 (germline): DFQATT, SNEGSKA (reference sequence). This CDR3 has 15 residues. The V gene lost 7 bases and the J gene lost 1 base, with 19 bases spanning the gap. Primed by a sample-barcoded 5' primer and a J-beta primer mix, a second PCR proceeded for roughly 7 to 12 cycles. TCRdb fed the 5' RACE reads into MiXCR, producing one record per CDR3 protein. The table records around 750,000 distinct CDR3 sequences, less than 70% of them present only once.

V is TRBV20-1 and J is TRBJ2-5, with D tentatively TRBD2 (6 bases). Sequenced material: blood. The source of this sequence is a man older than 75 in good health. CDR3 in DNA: TGCAGTGTTACTTCCTTCGGGGGTACCCAAGAGACCCAGTACTTC. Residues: CSVTSFGGTQETQYF.